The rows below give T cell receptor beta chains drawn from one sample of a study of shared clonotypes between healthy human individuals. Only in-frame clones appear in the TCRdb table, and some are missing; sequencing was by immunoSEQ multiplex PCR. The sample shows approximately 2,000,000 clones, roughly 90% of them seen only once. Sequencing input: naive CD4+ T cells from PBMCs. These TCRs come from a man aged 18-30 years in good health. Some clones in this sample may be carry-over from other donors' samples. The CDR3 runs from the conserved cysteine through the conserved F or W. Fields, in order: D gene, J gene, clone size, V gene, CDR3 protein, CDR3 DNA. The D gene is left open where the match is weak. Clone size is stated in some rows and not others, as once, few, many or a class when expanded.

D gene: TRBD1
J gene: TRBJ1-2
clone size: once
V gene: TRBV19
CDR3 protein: CASRDQRTGEHYGYTF
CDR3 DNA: TGTGCCAGTAGAGACCAGCGGACAGGGGAACACTATGGCTACACCTTC

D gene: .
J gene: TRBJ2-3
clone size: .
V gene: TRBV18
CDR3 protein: CASSPTRVRRGGTQYF
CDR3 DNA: TGTGCCAGCTCACCCACGAGGGTTAGGAGGGGAGGTACGCAGTATTTT

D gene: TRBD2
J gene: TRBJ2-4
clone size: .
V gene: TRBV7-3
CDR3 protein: CASSPGASGGSIQYF
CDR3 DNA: TGTGCCAGCAGCCCTGGAGCTAGCGGAGGCAGCATTCAGTACTTC

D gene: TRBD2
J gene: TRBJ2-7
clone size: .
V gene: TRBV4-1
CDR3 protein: CASSQGRGGGSYEQYF
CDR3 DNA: TGCGCCAGCAGCCAAGGCCGGGGGGGCGGGAGCTACGAGCAGTACTTC

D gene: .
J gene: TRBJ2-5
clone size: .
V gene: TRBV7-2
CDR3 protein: CASSLGGGETQYF
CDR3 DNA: TGTGCCAGCAGCTTAGGTGGGGGAGAGACCCAGTACTTC

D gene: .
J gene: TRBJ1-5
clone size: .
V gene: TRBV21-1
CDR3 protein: CASSKVRGRGDQPQHF
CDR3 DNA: TGTGCCAGCAGCAAAGTCAGAGGCCGAGGGGACCAGCCCCAGCATTTT

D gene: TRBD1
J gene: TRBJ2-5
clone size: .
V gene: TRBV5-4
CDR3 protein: CASSRRREQGQGVRETQYF
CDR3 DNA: TGTGCCAGCAGCCGGAGGCGGGAACAGGGACAGGGAGTAAGGGAGACCCAGTACTTC

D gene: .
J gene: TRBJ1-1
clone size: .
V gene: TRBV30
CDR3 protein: CAWVGRSNTEAFF
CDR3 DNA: TGTGCCTGGGTGGGACGGTCGAACACTGAAGCTTTCTTT

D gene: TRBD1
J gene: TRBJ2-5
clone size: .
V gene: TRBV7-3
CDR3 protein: CASSLAGQGGETQYF
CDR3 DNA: TGTGCCAGCAGTCTCGCGGGACAGGGAGGAGAGACCCAGTACTTC

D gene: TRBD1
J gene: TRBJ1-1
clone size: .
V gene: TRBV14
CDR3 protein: CASSLRDRVYTEAFF
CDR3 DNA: TGTGCCAGCAGCCTCCGCGACAGGGTGTACACTGAAGCTTTCTTT

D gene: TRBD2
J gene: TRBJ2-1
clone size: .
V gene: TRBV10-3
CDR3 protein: CAISGGGSFSNEQFF
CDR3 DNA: TGTGCCATCAGTGGTGGCGGGAGCTTTAGCAATGAGCAGTTCTTC

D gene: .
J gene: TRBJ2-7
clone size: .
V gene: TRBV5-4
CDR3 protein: CASSSPRGGSYEQYF
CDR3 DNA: TGTGCCAGCAGCTCCCCGAGGGGGGGCAGCTACGAGCAGTACTTC

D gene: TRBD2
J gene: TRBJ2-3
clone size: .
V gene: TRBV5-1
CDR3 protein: CASSEGTSGSADTQYF
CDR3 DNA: TGCGCCAGCAGCGAGGGGACTAGCGGGAGCGCAGATACGCAGTATTTT

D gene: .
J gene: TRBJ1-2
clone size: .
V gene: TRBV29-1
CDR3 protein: CSVDPRGDGYTF
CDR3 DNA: TGCAGCGTTGACCCTCGGGGGGATGGCTACACCTTC

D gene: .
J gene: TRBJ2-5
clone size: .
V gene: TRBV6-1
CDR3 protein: CASSEEETQYF
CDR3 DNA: TGTGCCAGCAGTGAGGAAGAGACCCAGTACTTC

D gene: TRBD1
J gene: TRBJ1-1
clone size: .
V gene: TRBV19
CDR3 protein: CASSTQGAWGVAFF
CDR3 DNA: TGTGCCAGTAGCACACAGGGGGCCTGGGGAGTGGCTTTCTTT

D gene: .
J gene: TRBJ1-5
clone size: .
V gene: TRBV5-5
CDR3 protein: CASSLGTVKNQPQHF
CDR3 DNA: TGTGCCAGCAGCTTGGGGACGGTAAAGAATCAGCCCCAGCATTTT

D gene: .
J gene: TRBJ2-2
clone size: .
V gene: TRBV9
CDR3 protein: CASTNPRGNLNTGELFF
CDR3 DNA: TGTGCCAGCACCAACCCCCGGGGGAATCTAAACACCGGGGAGCTGTTTTTT

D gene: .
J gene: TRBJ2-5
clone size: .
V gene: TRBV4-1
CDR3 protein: CASSQDPRAQETQYF
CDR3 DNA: TGCGCCAGCAGCCAAGATCCCAGGGCACAAGAGACCCAGTACTTC

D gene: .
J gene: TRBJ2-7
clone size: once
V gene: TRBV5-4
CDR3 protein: CASSLHNFYYEQYF
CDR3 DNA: TGTGCCAGCAGCTTACACAACTTCTACTACGAGCAGTACTTC

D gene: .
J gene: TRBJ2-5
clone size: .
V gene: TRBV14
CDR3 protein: CASSRQYQETQYF
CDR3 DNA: TGTGCCAGCAGCCGACAATACCAAGAGACCCAGTACTTC

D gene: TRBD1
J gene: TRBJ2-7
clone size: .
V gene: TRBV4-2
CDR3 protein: CASSQVSGGQGGYEQYF
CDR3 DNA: TGTGCCAGCAGCCAAGTTTCAGGGGGACAGGGAGGATACGAGCAGTACTTC

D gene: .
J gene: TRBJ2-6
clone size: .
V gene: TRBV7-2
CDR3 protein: CASSRERSGANVLTF
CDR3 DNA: TGTGCCAGCAGCCGAGAACGATCTGGGGCCAACGTCCTGACTTTC

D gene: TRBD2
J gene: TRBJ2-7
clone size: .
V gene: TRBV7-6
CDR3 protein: CASSYKLAGAPEQYF
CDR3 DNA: TGTGCCAGCAGCTACAAACTAGCGGGAGCCCCCGAGCAGTACTTC

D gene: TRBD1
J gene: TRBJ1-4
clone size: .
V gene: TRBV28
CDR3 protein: CASVRDSVNEKLFF
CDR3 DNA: TGTGCCAGCGTCCGGGACAGCGTTAATGAAAAACTGTTTTTT

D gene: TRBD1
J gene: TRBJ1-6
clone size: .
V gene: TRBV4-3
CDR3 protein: CASSQETGLNSPLHF
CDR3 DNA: TGCGCCAGCAGCCAAGAGACAGGGTTAAATTCACCCCTCCACTTT

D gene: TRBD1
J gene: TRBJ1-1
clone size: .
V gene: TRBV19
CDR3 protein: CASRAGQGPEAFF
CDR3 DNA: TGTGCCAGTAGGGCGGGACAGGGTCCTGAAGCTTTCTTT

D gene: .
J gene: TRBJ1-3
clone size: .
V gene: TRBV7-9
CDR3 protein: CASSLFMDGNTIYF
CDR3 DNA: TGTGCCAGCAGCCTCTTTATGGATGGAAACACCATATATTTT

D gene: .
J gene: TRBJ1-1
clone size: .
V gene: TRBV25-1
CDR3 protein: CASRDRYTEAFF
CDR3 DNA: TGTGCCAGCCGAGACAGATACACTGAAGCTTTCTTT

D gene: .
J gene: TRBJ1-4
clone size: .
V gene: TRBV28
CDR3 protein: CASTPGGHTNEKLFF
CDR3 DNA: TGTGCCAGCACCCCCGGGGGGCATACTAATGAAAAACTGTTTTTT

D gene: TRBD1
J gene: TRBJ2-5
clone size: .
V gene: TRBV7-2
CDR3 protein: CASTPGQAKETQYF
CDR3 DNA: TGTGCCAGCACCCCGGGACAGGCAAAAGAGACCCAGTACTTC

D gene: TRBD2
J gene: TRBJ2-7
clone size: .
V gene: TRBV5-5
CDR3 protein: CASSPGGSGIHEQYF
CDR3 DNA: TGTGCCAGCAGCCCTGGGGGTAGCGGGATCCACGAGCAGTACTTC

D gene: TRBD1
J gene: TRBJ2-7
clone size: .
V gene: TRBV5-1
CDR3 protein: CASSAGTVVTYEQYF
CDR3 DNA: TGCGCCAGCAGCGCCGGGACAGTGGTCACCTACGAGCAGTACTTC

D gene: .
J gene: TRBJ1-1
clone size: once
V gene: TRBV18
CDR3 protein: CASSPKSGRGGTEAFF
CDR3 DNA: TGTGCCAGCTCACCAAAATCAGGAAGGGGAGGCACTGAAGCTTTCTTT

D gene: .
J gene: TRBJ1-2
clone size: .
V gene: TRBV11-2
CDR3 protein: CASSAAGANYGYTF
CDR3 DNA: TGTGCCAGCAGCGCGGCTGGAGCTAACTATGGCTACACCTTC

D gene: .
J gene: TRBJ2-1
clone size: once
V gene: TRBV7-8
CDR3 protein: CASSLVPLSYNEQFF
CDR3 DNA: TGTGCCAGCAGCTTAGTGCCTCTATCCTACAATGAGCAGTTCTTC

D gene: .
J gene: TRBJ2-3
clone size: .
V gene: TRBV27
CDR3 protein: CASSPRSASGTQYF
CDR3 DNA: TGTGCCAGCAGTCCCCGGAGCGCTTCGGGGACGCAGTATTTT

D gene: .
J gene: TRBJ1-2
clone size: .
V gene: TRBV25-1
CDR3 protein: CASSSDSTSPRRRYTF
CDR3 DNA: TGTGCCAGCAGTTCAGACAGTACTTCTCCTCGGCGACGCTACACCTTC

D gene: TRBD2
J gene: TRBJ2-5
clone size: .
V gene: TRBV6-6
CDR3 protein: CASIQGGASETQYF
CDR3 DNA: TGTGCCAGCATCCAGGGAGGGGCGTCAGAGACCCAGTACTTC

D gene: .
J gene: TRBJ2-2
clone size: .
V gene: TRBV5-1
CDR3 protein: CASSLNAGLGLSGELFF
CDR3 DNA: TGCGCCAGCAGCCTTAACGCGGGCCTAGGACTGTCCGGGGAGCTGTTTTTT

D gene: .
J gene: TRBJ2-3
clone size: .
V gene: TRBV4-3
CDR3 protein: CASSQDLGADYTDTQYF
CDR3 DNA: TGCGCCAGCAGCCAAGATTTGGGGGCCGATTATACAGATACGCAGTATTTT

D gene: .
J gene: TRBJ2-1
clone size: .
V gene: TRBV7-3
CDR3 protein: CASSKPGRGGEQFF
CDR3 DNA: TGTGCCAGCAGCAAACCTGGACGAGGAGGTGAGCAGTTCTTC

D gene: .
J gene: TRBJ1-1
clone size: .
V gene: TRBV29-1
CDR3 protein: CSVSLPGQMNTEAFF
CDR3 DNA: TGCAGCGTGTCCCTTCCGGGACAAATGAACACTGAAGCTTTCTTT

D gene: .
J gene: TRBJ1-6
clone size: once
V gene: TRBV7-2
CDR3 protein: CASSSRGTLHF
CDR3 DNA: TGTGCCAGCAGTTCTCGCGGGACCCTCCACTTT

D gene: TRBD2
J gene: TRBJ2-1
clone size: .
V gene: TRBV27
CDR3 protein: CASSSEGLAGGLYNEQFF
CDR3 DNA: TGTGCCAGCAGTTCGGAGGGACTAGCGGGAGGGCTATACAATGAGCAGTTCTTC

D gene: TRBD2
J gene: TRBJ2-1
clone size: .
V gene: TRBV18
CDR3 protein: CASSPSLAGDNEQFF
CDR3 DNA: TGTGCCAGCTCACCATCCCTAGCGGGAGACAATGAGCAGTTCTTC

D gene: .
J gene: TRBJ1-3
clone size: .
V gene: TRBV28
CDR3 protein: CASSFTGQRFSSGNTIYF
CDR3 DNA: TGTGCCAGCAGTTTCACAGGACAGAGGTTCAGCTCTGGAAACACCATATATTTT

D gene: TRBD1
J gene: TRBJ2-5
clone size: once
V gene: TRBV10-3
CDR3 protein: CAISDDRAWETQYF
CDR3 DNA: TGTGCCATCAGTGACGACAGGGCTTGGGAGACCCAGTACTTC

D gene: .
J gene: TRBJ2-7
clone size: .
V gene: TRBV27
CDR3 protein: CASSLRTSYEQYF
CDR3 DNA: TGTGCCAGCAGTTTACGGACATCCTACGAGCAGTACTTC

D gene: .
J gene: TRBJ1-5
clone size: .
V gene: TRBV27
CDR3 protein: CATIQPQHF
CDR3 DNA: TGTGCCACCATCCAGCCCCAGCATTTT

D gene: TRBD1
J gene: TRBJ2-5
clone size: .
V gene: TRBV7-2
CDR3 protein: CASSLVYWDRRETQYF
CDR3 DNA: TGTGCCAGCAGCTTAGTATATTGGGACAGAAGAGAGACCCAGTACTTC

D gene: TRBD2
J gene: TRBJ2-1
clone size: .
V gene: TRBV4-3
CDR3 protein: CASSQVLSGTSGPFSYNEQFF
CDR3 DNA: TGCGCCAGCAGCCAGGTACTATCCGGGACTAGCGGACCTTTCTCCTACAATGAGCAGTTCTTC

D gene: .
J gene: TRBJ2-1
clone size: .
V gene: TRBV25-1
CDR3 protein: CATRKSGVAPHEQFF
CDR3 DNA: TGTGCCACCCGAAAGAGCGGTGTGGCCCCCCATGAGCAGTTCTTC

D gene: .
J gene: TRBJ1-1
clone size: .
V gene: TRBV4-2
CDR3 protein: CASSQDGMGYTEAFF
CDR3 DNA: TGTGCCAGCAGCCAAGATGGGATGGGGTACACTGAAGCTTTCTTT

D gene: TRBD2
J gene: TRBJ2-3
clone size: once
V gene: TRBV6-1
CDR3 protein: CASSEGLARDTQYF
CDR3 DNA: TGTGCCAGCAGTGAGGGACTAGCGAGGGATACGCAGTATTTT

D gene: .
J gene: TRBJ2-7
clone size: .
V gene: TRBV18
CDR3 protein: CASSSISGTASIYEQYF
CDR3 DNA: TGTGCCAGCTCATCGATTTCCGGGACTGCGAGTATCTACGAGCAGTACTTC

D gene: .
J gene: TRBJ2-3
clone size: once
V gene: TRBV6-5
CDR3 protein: CAVRSSQADTQYF
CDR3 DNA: TGTGCCGTTAGGAGCAGCCAGGCAGATACGCAGTATTTT

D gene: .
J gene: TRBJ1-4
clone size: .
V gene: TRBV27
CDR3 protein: CASSFVTGAFEKLFF
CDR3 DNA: TGTGCCAGCAGTTTTGTCACCGGGGCGTTTGAAAAACTGTTTTTT

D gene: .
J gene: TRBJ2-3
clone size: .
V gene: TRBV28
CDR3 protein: CASSSRVSTDTQYF
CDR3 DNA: TGTGCCAGCAGTTCCAGGGTGAGCACAGATACGCAGTATTTT